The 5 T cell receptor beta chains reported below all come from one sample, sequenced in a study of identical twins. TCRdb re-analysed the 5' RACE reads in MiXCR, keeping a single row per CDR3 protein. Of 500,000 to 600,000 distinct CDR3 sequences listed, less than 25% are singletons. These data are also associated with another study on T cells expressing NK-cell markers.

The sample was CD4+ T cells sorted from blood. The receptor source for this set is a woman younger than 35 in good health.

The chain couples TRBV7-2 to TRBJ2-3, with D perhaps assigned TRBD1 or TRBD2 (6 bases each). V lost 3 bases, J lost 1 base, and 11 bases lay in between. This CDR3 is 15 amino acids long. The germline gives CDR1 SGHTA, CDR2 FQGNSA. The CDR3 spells CASSLFRGRTDTQYF. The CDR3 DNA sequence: TGTGCCAGCAGCTTGTTTCGGGGGCGCACAGATACGCAGTATTTT.

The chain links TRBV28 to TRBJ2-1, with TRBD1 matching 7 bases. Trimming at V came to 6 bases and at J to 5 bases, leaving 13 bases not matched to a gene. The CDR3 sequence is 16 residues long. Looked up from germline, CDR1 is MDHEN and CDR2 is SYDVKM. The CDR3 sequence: CASSPIGQEGDNEQFF. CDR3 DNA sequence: TGTGCCAGCAGCCCAATCGGACAGGAAGGGGACAATGAGCAGTTCTTC.

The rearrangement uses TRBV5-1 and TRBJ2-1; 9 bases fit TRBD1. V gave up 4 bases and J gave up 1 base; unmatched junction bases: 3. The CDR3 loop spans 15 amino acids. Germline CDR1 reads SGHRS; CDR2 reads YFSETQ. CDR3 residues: CASSEQGASYNEQFF. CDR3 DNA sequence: TGCGCCAGCAGCGAACAGGGGGCGTCCTACAATGAGCAGTTCTTC.

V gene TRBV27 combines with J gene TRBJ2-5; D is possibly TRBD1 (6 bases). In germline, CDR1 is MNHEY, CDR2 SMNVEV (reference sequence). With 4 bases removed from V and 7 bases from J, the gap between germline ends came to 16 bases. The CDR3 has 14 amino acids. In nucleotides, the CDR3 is TGTGCCAGCAGTTCAGGACAGCGTATAGGGACCCAGTACTTC. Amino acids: CASSSGQRIGTQYF.

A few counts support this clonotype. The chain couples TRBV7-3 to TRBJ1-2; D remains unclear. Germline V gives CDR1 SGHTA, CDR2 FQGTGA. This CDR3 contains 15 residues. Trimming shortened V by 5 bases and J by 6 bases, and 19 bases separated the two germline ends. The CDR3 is CASSLHREAYDGYTF. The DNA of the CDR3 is TGTGCCAGCAGCCTCCACAGAGAGGCCTATGATGGCTACACCTTC.